Following are 24 T cell receptor beta chains from one sample sequenced in a study of shared clonotypes between healthy human individuals. Assay: immunoSEQ multiplex PCR; the TCRdb copy retains only in-frame clones and omits some. The table lists roughly 520,000 clones, approximately 95% of them singletons. Sequenced material: naive CD4+ T cells sorted from blood. Specified subset: CD45RA+ positively selected. These receptors all come from a woman in her 30s in good health.

The chain joins TRBV28 to TRBJ2-5; no reliable D call. Near its end, the DNA agrees better with TRBJ2-7, so the J call may be wrong. The germline gives CDR1 MDHEN, CDR2 SYDVKM. This CDR3 has 13 amino acids. CDR3 coding DNA: TGTGCCAGCAGTTTGGTTAGGCAGGCCGAGCAGTACTTC. It translates to CASSLVRQAEQYF.

This sequence joins TRBV5-1 and TRBJ1-1; D may be TRBD1 (5 bases). CDR3 length equals 14 residues. Looked up from germline, CDR1 is SGHRS and CDR2 is YFSETQ. V shed 4 bases and J shed 6 bases, with 16 bases lying between them. CDR3 sequence (DNA): TGCGCCAGCAGCGTGTACGGGACTCACGCTGAAGCTTTCTTT. Its protein is CASSVYGTHAEAFF.

The chain links TRBV28 to TRBJ2-2; D gene ambiguous. The germline gives CDR1 MDHEN, CDR2 SYDVKM. The CDR3 runs 12 residues. The ends were cut back, 5 bases at V and 4 bases at J, with 5 bases in the middle. This CDR3 reads CASSPRTGELFF. CDR3 sequence (DNA): TGTGCCAGCAGTCCTCGCACCGGGGAGCTGTTTTTT.

The chain couples TRBV14 to TRBJ2-7; the match to TRBD2 covers 15 bases. Trimming at V came to 1 base and at J to 2 bases, leaving 9 bases not matched to a gene. Germline CDR1 is SGHDN and CDR2 is FVKESK. CDR3 size: 19 residues. The CDR3, as DNA: TGTGCCAGCAGCCAAGTCGGACTAGCGGGAGGGCCCGCCCCCTACGAGCAGTACTTC. As protein: CASSQVGLAGGPAPYEQYF.

This sequence joins TRBV2 and TRBJ1-5; D unresolved. Per the germline V gene, CDR1 is SNHLY and CDR2 is FYNNEI. The length of the CDR3 is 14 residues. The V gene lost 7 bases and the J gene lost 1 base, with 11 bases spanning the gap. CDR3 DNA: TGTGCCAGCACCGAGGCAGCCAGCAATCAGCCCCAGCATTTT. The encoded protein is CASTEAASNQPQHF. The full variable domain, rest sourced from reference TRBV2 and TRBJ1-5, is EPEVTQTPSHQVTQMGQEVILRCVPISNHLYFYWYRQILGQKVEFLVSFYNNEISEKSEIFDDQFSVERPDGSNFTLKIRSTKLEDSAMYFCASTEAASNQPQHFGDGTRLSIL.

The V call is TRBV6-5, the J call TRBJ1-1, with D hard to call. CDR3 length equals 13 residues. Trimming shortened V by 0 bases and J by 4 bases, and 6 bases separated the two germline ends. The germline CDR1 and CDR2 sequences are MNHEY and SVGAGI. DNA of the CDR3: TGTGCCAGCAGTTACTCGGTGGGCACTGAAGCTTTCTTT. Amino acid sequence: CASSYSVGTEAFF.

The rearrangement links TRBV5-1 to TRBJ2-3; possible D gene TRBD1, 6 bases. Germline V gene sequence: CDR1 SGHRS, CDR2 YFSETQ. This CDR3 contains 14 residues. V was shortened by 6 bases and J by 4 bases, with 15 bases between the two germline ends. The CDR3 loop is CASNPRGFSDTQYF. In DNA form, the CDR3 reads TGCGCCAGCAATCCGAGGGGGTTCTCAGATACGCAGTATTTT.

The CDR3, as DNA: TGTGCCAGCAGTGGGATAGCGGGAGGGCAAGAGACCCAGTACTTC. Translated: CASSGIAGGQETQYF. J is TRBJ2-5 and V is TRBV6-1; 11 bases match TRBD2. Germline values: CDR1 MNHNS, CDR2 SASEGT. This CDR3 comprises 15 residues. The V and J ends lost 4 bases and 2 bases, in that order; junction bases with no gene match: 3.

The rearrangement uses TRBV2 and TRBJ2-5, with D hard to call. This CDR3 has 12 residues. Germline CDR1 and CDR2: SNHLY and FYNNEI. The V end lost 5 bases, the J end lost 0 bases, and 4 bases lay between the germline ends. The chain's CDR3 is CASSIYQETQYF. CDR3 sequence (DNA): TGTGCCAGCAGTATTTACCAAGAGACCCAGTACTTC.

The chain uses TRBV28 and TRBJ2-7; D is perhaps TRBD2 (6 bases). The CDR3 covers 13 residues. V was shortened by 5 bases and J by 4 bases, with 12 bases between the two germline ends. Germline CDR1 reads MDHEN; CDR2 reads SYDVKM. CDR3 sequence reads: CASSMGLLYEQYF. CDR3 in DNA: TGTGCCAGCAGTATGGGACTTCTATACGAGCAGTACTTC.

The chain links TRBV19 to TRBJ2-4; D is undetermined. This CDR3 spans 15 amino acids. The germline gives CDR1 LNHDA, CDR2 SQIVND (reference sequence). V shed 8 bases and J shed 2 bases, with 16 bases lying between them. CDR3: CASSPWEGSKNIQYF. The CDR3 nucleotides read TGTGCCAGTTCTCCTTGGGAAGGGTCCAAAAACATTCAGTACTTC.

The CDR3 spells CASSPGLATDEQYF. The DNA for the CDR3 is TGTGCCAGCAGTCCGGGACTAGCGACTGACGAGCAGTACTTC. The chain combines TRBV9 with TRBJ2-7; TRBD2 agrees at 10 bases. V lost 5 bases to trimming and J lost 5 bases; unmatched junction nucleotides: 7. The germline V gene encodes CDR1 SGDLS and CDR2 YYNGEE. This CDR3 contains 14 residues.

The chain recombines TRBV28 with TRBJ2-7, with TRBD1 as a possible D gene (5 bases). The germline gives CDR1 MDHEN, CDR2 SYDVKM. This CDR3 contains 15 residues. The V and J ends lost 5 bases and 0 bases respectively, with 14 bases between them. The CDR3 bases are TGTGCCAGCAGTCCCTGGACACCGAGCTCCTACGAGCAGTACTTC. It translates to CASSPWTPSSYEQYF.

The chain uses TRBV19 and TRBJ2-3, with TRBD2 identical over 12 bases. Germline CDR1 and CDR2: LNHDA and SQIVND (reference sequence). The CDR3 has 16 residues. With 5 bases clipped from V and 5 bases from J, the junction kept 8 bases outside the gene matches. The CDR3 spells CASSGRLAGELDTQYF. The CDR3, as DNA: TGTGCCAGTAGTGGACGACTAGCGGGAGAGTTAGATACGCAGTATTTT.

The chain uses TRBV11-3 and TRBJ2-1; 11 bases align to TRBD2. This CDR3 is 17 amino acids long. V shed 0 bases and J 4 bases; nucleotides not matched to a gene: 5. CDR1 and CDR2 from the germline V gene are SGHNT and YENEEA. The CDR3 loop is CASSLDLTSGRYNEQFF. CDR3 in DNA: TGTGCCAGCAGCTTAGATCTTACTAGCGGGAGATACAATGAGCAGTTCTTC.

The chain links TRBV19 to TRBJ1-2, with D perhaps TRBD1 (5 bases). This CDR3 is built from 13 residues. Deletions cut 5 bases from V and 6 bases from J, with 13 bases between. Germline V gene data show CDR1 as LNHDA and CDR2 as SQIVND (reference sequence). The CDR3 protein is CASSSGTKNGYTF. DNA for the CDR3: TGTGCCAGTAGTTCCGGGACTAAGAATGGCTACACCTTC.

The chain carries TRBV28 and TRBJ2-1, with 8 bases that match TRBD1. This CDR3 region has 16 residues. CDR1 and CDR2 from the germline V gene are MDHEN and SYDVKM. Trimming cost V 8 bases and J 4 bases; bases outside gene matches: 13. CDR3 DNA sequence: TGTGCCAGCTCACAGGGGGGCAGCAAGTCTTACAATGAGCAGTTCTTC. Encoded protein: CASSQGGSKSYNEQFF.

The V call is TRBV7-2, the J call TRBJ2-7; 8 nucleotides line up with TRBD1. Germline loops: CDR1 SGHTA, CDR2 FQGNSA. The CDR3 loop spans 14 amino acids. The trim removed 4 bases at V and 2 bases at J, leaving 4 bases unmatched. The CDR3 region is CASSSDRGAYEQYF. For the CDR3, the DNA is TGTGCCAGCAGCTCAGACAGGGGAGCCTACGAGCAGTACTTC. Full variable domain (missing parts from reference TRBV7-2 and TRBJ2-7): GAGVSQSPSNKVTEKGKDVELRCDPISGHTALYWYRQSLGQGLEFLIYFQGNSAPDKSGLPSDRFSAERTGGSVSTLTIQRTQQEDSAVYLCASSSDRGAYEQYFGPGTRLTVT.

V usage is TRBV7-9 and J usage is TRBJ1-2; D is undetermined. CDR3 length: 13 residues. Germline V gene lookup returns CDR1 SEHNR and CDR2 FQNEAQ (reference sequence). Deletions cut 2 bases from V and 2 bases from J, with 6 bases between. The CDR3 nucleotides are TGTGCCAGCAGCTTAACGGCAAACTATGGCTACACCTTC. Protein sequence: CASSLTANYGYTF.

V and J are TRBV28 and TRBJ2-7; D ambiguous. Germline V gene sequence: CDR1 MDHEN, CDR2 SYDVKM. Trimming took off 7 bases at V and 0 bases at J, with 16 bases between the two ends. CDR3 size: 15 residues. CDR3 in amino acids: CASTQTYQSSYEQYF. The CDR3 DNA reads as TGTGCCAGCACCCAGACATACCAGAGCTCCTACGAGCAGTACTTC. Using reference TRBV28 and TRBJ2-7 for the parts outside the CDR3, the full variable domain is DVKVTQSSRYLVKRTGEKVFLECVQDMDHENMFWYRQDPGLGLRLIYFSYDVKMKEKGDIPEGYSVSREKKERFSLILESASTNQTSMYLCASTQTYQSSYEQYFGPGTRLTVT.

V and J are TRBV29-1 and TRBJ2-5, with D unclear. The CDR3 consists of 12 residues. V lost 5 bases to trimming and J lost 5 bases, with 12 bases between them. Germline CDR1 is SQVTM and CDR2 is ANQGSEA. The CDR3 region is CSVFNLEETQYF. CDR3 DNA sequence: TGCAGCGTTTTCAATCTGGAGGAGACCCAGTACTTC.

This sequence joins TRBV5-8 and TRBJ1-5; 9 bases agree with TRBD1. CDR1 is SGHTS, CDR2 YDEGEE, per germline. This CDR3 region has 14 residues. Losses at the gene ends were 3 bases for V and 7 bases for J; bases not matched to a gene: 5. The CDR3 region is CASSWDRVAQPQHF. DNA of the CDR3: TGTGCCAGCAGCTGGGACAGGGTCGCCCAGCCCCAGCATTTT.

The chain couples TRBV7-3 to TRBJ1-2, with TRBD1 matching over 8 bases. This CDR3 is 15 amino acids long. Trimming took 5 bases from V and 4 from J; bases not matched to a gene: 9. Germline loops: CDR1 SGHTA, CDR2 FQGTGA. The CDR3 DNA sequence: TGTGCCAGCAGCGCACAGACGGACAGGGCCTATGGCTACACCTTC. This sequence encodes CASSAQTDRAYGYTF.

J is TRBJ2-5 and V is TRBV11-2; the match to TRBD1 covers 10 bases. CDR1 and CDR2 (germline): SGHAT, FQNNGV. The CDR3 sequence is 17 residues long. V lost 5 bases and J lost 5; bases outside the gene matches: 14. CDR3 region: CASSVTSGTGVGETQYF. CDR3 coding DNA: TGTGCCAGCAGCGTCACTTCCGGGACAGGGGTAGGCGAGACCCAGTACTTC.